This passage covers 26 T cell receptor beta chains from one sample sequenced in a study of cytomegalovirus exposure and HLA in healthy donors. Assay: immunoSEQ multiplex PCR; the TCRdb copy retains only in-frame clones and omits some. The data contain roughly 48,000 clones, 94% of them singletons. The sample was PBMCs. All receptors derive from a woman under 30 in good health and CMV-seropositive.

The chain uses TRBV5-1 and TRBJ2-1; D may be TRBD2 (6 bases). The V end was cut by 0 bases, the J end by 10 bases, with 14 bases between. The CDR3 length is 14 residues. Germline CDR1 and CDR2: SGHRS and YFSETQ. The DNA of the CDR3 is TGCGCCAGCAGCTTGGTAGGTAGCGGCCCGGAGCAGTTCTTC. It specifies CASSLVGSGPEQFF.

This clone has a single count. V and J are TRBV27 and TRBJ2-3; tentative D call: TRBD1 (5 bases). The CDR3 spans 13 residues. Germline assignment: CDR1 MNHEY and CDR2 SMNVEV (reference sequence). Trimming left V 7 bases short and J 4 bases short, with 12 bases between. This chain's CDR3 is CASTPGHSDTQYF. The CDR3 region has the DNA TGTGCCAGCACCCCCGGACACTCAGATACGCAGTATTTT.

The CDR3 region is CASSRGGDDYTEAFF. In DNA, the CDR3 is TGCGCCAGCAGCCGTGGGGGGGACGACTACACTGAAGCTTTCTTT. The genes are TRBV5-1 and TRBJ1-1; a possible D gene is TRBD1 (5 bases). With 4 bases removed from V and 3 bases from J, the gap between germline ends came to 16 bases. The germline gives CDR1 SGHRS, CDR2 YFSETQ. The CDR3 runs to 15 residues.

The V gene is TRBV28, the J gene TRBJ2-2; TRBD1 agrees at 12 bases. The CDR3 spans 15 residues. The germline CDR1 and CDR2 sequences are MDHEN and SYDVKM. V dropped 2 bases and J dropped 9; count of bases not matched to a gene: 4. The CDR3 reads CASSLGGTGGRELFF. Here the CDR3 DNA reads TGTGCCAGCAGTTTAGGGGGGACAGGGGGCAGGGAGCTGTTTTTT.

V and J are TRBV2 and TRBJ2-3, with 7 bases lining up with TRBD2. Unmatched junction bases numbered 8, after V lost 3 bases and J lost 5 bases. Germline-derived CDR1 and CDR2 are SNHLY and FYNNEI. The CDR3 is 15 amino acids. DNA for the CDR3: TGTGCCAGCAGTGAGGGGGAGGGGTTAAAAGATACGCAGTATTTT. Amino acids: CASSEGEGLKDTQYF. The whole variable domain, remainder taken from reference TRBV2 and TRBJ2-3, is EPEVTQTPSHQVTQMGQEVILRCVPISNHLYFYWYRQILGQKVEFLVSFYNNEISEKSEIFDDQFSVERPDGSNFTLKIRSTKLEDSAMYFCASSEGEGLKDTQYFGPGTRLTVL.

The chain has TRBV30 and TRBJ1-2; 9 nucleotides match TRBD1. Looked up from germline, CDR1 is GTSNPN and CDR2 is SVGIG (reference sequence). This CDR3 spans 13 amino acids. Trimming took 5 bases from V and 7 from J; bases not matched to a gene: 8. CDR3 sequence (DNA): TGTGCCTGGGGACCGGGACAGGGAGTTGGCTACACCTTC. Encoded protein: CAWGPGQGVGYTF.

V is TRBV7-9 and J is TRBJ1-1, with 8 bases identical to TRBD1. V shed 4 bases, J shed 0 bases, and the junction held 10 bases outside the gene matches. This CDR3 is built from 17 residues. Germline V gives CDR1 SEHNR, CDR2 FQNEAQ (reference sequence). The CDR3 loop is CASSWAPTTGVNTEAFF. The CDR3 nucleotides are TGTGCCAGCAGCTGGGCACCAACGACAGGGGTGAACACTGAAGCTTTCTTT.

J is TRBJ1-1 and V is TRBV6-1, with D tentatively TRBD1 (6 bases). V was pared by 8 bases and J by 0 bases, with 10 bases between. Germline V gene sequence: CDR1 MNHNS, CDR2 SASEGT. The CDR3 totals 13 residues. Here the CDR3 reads CASDRSMNTEAFF. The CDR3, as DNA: TGTGCCAGCGACAGGTCTATGAACACTGAAGCTTTCTTT.

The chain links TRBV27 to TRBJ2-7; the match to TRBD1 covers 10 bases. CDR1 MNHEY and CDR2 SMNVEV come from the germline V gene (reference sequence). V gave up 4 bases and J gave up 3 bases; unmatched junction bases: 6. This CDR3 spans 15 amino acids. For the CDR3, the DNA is TGTGCCAGCAGTTGGACCGGGACAGGGGACTACGAGCAGTACTTC. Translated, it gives CASSWTGTGDYEQYF.

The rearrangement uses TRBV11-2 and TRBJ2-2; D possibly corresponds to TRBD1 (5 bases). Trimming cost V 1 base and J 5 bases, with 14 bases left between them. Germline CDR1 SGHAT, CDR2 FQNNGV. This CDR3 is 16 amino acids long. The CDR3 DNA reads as TGTGCCAGCAGCTTAGGGAGAAGGGGTGGGACCGGGGAGCTGTTTTTT. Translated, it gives CASSLGRRGGTGELFF.

The CDR3: CASSPGQGAEAFF. The CDR3 bases are TGCGCCAGCAGCCCAGGACAGGGCGCTGAAGCTTTCTTT. V and J are TRBV5-1 and TRBJ1-1, with 8 bases fitting TRBD1. The CDR3 runs 13 residues. CDR1 SGHRS and CDR2 YFSETQ come from the germline V gene. Germline trimming cut 4 bases from V and 6 bases from J; bases unmatched to any gene: 5.

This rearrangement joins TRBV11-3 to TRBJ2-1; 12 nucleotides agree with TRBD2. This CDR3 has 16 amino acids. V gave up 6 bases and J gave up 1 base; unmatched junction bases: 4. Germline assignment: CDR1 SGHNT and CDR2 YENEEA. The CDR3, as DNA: TGTGCCAGCAGACGGGGACTAGCGGGTTCCTACAATGAGCAGTTCTTC. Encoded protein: CASRRGLAGSYNEQFF.

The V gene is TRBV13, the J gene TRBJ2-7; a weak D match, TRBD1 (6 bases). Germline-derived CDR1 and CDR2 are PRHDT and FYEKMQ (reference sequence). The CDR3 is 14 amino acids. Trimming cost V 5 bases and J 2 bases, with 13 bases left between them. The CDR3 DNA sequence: TGTGCCAGCAGCCGGAACAGGGAACCCTACGAGCAGTACTTC. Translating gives CASSRNREPYEQYF.

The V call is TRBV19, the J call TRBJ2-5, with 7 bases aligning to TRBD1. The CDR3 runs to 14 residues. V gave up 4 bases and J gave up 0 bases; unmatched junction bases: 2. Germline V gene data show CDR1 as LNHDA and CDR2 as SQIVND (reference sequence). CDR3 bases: TGTGCCAGTAGTACGACAGGGAACCAAGAGACCCAGTACTTC. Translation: CASSTTGNQETQYF. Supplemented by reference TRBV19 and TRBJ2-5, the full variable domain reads DGGITQSPKYLFRKEGQNVTLSCEQNLNHDAMYWYRQDPGQGLRLIYYSQIVNDFQKGDIAEGYSVSREKKESFPLTVTSAQKNPTAFYLCASSTTGNQETQYFGPGTRLLVL.

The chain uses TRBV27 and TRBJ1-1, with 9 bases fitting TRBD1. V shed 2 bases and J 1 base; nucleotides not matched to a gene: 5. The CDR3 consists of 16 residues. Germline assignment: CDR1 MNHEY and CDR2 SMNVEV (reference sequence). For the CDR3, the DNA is TGTGCCAGCAGTTTACGCCGGGGACAGGGGAACACTGAAGCTTTCTTT. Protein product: CASSLRRGQGNTEAFF.

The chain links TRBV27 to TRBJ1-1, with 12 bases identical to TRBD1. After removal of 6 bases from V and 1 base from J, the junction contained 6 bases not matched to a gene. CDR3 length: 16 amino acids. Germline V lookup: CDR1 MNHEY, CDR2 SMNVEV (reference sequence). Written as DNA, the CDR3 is TGTGCCAGCAGACCCGGGACAGGGGGCCGGAACACTGAAGCTTTCTTT. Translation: CASRPGTGGRNTEAFF.

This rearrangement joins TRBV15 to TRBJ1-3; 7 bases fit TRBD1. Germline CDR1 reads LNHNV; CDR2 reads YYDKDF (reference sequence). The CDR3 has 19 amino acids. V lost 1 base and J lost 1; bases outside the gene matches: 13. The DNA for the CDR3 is TGTGCCACCAGCAGAGGGCCCTACAGGGGATTGGAGTCTGGAAACACCATATATTTT. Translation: CATSRGPYRGLESGNTIYF.

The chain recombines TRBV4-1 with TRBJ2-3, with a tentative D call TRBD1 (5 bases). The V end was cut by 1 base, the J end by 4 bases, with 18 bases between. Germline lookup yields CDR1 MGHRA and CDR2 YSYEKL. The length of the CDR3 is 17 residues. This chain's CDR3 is CASSQGHAQGWSDTQYF. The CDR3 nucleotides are TGCGCCAGCAGCCAAGGCCACGCCCAGGGTTGGTCAGATACGCAGTATTTT.

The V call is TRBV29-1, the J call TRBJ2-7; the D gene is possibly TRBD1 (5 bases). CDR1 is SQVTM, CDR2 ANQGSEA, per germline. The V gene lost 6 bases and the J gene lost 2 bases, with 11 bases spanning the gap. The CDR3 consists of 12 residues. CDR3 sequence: CSVLDNPYEQYF. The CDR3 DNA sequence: TGCAGCGTCCTGGACAACCCCTACGAGCAGTACTTC.

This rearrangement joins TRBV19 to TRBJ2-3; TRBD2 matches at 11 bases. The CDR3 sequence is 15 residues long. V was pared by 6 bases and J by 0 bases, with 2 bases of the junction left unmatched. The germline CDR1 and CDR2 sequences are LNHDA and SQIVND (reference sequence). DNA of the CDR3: TGTGCCAGTAGCCGGACTAGCGGGAGCACAGATACGCAGTATTTT. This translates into CASSRTSGSTDTQYF.

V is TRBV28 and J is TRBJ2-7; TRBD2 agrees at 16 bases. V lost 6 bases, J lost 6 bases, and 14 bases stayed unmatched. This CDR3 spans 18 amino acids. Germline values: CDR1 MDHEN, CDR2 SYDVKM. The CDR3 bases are TGTGCCAGCAGGACCGGGACTAGCGGGAGGGCCCATCCTACCGAGCAGTACTTC. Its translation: CASRTGTSGRAHPTEQYF.

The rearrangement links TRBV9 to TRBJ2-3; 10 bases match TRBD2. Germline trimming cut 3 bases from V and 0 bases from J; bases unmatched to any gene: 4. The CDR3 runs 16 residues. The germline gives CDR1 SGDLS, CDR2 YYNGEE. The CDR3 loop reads CASSALAGLSTDTQYF. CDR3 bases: TGTGCCAGCAGCGCACTAGCGGGACTCAGCACAGATACGCAGTATTTT. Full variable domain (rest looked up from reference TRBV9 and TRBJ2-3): DSGVTQTPKHLITATGQRVTLRCSPRSGDLSVYWYQQSLDQGLQFLIQYYNGEERAKGNILERFSAQQFPDLHSELNLSSLELGDSALYFCASSALAGLSTDTQYFGPGTRLTVL.

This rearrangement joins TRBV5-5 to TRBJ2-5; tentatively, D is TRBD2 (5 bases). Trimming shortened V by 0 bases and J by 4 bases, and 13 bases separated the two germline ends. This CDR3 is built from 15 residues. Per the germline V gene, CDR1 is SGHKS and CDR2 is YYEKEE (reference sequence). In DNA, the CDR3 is TGTGCCAGCAGCTTGGCCGTCGAACTAGGAGAGACCCAGTACTTC. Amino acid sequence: CASSLAVELGETQYF.

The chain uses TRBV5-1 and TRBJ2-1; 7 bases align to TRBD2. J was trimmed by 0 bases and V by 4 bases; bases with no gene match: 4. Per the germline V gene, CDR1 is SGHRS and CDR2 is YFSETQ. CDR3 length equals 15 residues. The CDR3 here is CASSQAGSSYNEQFF. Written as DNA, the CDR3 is TGCGCCAGCAGCCAAGCGGGGAGCTCCTACAATGAGCAGTTCTTC.

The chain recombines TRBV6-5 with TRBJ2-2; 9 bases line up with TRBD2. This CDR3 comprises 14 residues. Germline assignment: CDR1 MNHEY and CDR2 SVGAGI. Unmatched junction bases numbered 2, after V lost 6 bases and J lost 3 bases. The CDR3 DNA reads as TGTGCCAGCAGGACTAGCGGCGACACCGGGGAGCTGTTTTTT. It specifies CASRTSGDTGELFF.

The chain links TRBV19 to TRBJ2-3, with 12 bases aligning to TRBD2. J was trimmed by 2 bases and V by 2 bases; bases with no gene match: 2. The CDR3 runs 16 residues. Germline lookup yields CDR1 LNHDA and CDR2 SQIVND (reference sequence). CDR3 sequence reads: CASSILAGGTTDTQYF. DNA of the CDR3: TGTGCCAGTAGTATACTAGCGGGAGGGACCACAGATACGCAGTATTTT.